Each of the 15 T cell receptor beta chains below was sequenced from the same sample in a study of blood T cell repertoires in COVID-19 (dated by TCRdb to 2020 to 2021). Library generation was performed with the immunoSEQ multiplex PCR assay. Here the immuneACCESS table is served through TCRdb, limited to in-frame sequences with V and J called. Missing clones are a known gap in these copies; in checked studies unresolved V genes cover under half, and the rest lacks a known reason. A total of about 480,000 clones appear in this sample, roughly nine tenths of them only once. The top ten constitute roughly 8% of the sample. The sample was PBMCs or T cells enriched from blood (not recorded which). The receptor set was obtained from a woman in her fifties or sixties who had recovered from COVID-19.

This chain joins TRBV7-9 and TRBJ1-1; weak D call: TRBD1 (6 bases). The CDR3 has 14 amino acids. Trimming left V 4 bases short and J 0 bases short, with 9 bases between. Germline loops: CDR1 SEHNR, CDR2 FQNEAQ (reference sequence). CDR3 in amino acids: CASSSGTLNTEAFF. DNA of the CDR3: TGTGCCAGCAGCTCAGGGACACTGAACACTGAAGCTTTCTTT. The full variable domain, in which reference TRBV7-9 and TRBJ1-1 provide the parts outside the CDR3, is DTGVSQNPRHKITKRGQNVTFRCDPISEHNRLYWYRQTLGQGPEFLTYFQNEAQLEKSRLLSDRFSAERPKGSFSTLEIQRTEQGDSAMYLCASSSGTLNTEAFFGQGTRLTVV.

This clone was counted only a few times. This sequence joins TRBV11-3 and TRBJ1-4; 8 bases align to TRBD1. The CDR3 extends over 15 amino acids. Germline-derived CDR1 and CDR2 are SGHNT and YENEEA. The V gene end was trimmed by 3 bases and the J gene end by 6 bases; junction bases not matched to a gene: 6. CDR3 nucleotides: TGTGCCAGCAGCTTTGGCAGGGGGCGGCATGAAAAACTGTTTTTT. It encodes CASSFGRGRHEKLFF.

The chain links TRBV7-2 to TRBJ1-1, with 12 nucleotides matching TRBD1. V lost 5 bases to trimming and J lost 4 bases; unmatched junction nucleotides: 5. There are 15 residues in the CDR3. Germline CDR1 SGHTA, CDR2 FQGNSA. Here the CDR3 DNA reads TGTGCCAGCAGCAAGATGGGACAGGGGGCCACTGAAGCTTTCTTT. Protein sequence: CASSKMGQGATEAFF. Together with reference TRBV7-2 and TRBJ1-1, the CDR3 gives the full variable domain: GAGVSQSPSNKVTEKGKDVELRCDPISGHTALYWYRQSLGQGLEFLIYFQGNSAPDKSGLPSDRFSAERTGGSVSTLTIQRTQQEDSAVYLCASSKMGQGATEAFFGQGTRLTVV.

This clone has a handful of counts. The CDR3 DNA reads TGTGCCAGCAGCTTGAGGGGGCCTGGAAACACCATATATTTT. Protein product: CASSLRGPGNTIYF. The V call is TRBV5-6, the J call TRBJ1-3, with TRBD1 matching 7 bases. Germline CDR1 and CDR2: SGHDT and YYEEEE. V shed 1 base and J 2 bases; nucleotides not matched to a gene: 0. The CDR3 runs to 14 residues.

The chain has TRBV12-3 or TRBV12-4 and TRBJ2-7, with a weak D call TRBD1 (5 bases). This CDR3 comprises 12 residues. Trimming removed 5 bases from V and 3 bases from J, with 8 bases in between. CDR3 sequence: CASSTGVYEQYV. In nucleotides, the CDR3 is TGTGCCAGCAGTACAGGAGTCTACGAGCAGTACGTC.

V usage is TRBV6-5 and J usage is TRBJ2-5, with TRBD1 as a possible D gene (5 bases). CDR3 length: 16 residues. Trimming removed 0 bases from V and 3 bases from J, with 14 bases in between. Germline-derived CDR1 and CDR2 are MNHEY and SVGAGI. CDR3 sequence reads: CASSYSKGPDKETQYF. DNA for the CDR3: TGTGCCAGCAGTTACTCGAAGGGGCCAGACAAAGAGACCCAGTACTTC.

The chain employs TRBV29-1 and TRBJ1-2; D call uncertain. CDR1 and CDR2 (germline): SQVTM, ANQGSEA. This CDR3 has 13 amino acids. With 4 bases removed from V and 5 bases from J, the gap between germline ends came to 14 bases. The CDR3 here is CSVGGIGEYGYTF. The CDR3 nucleotides read TGCAGCGTTGGAGGGATTGGGGAGTATGGCTACACCTTC.

This clone appeared a few times. The V call is TRBV3-1 (or the pseudogene TRBV3-2), the J call TRBJ1-2, with 9 bases fitting TRBD1. The J segment lost 3 bases and the V segment lost 2 bases, leaving 7 bases of the junction unmatched. The CDR3 is 16 residues long. Germline CDR1 is LGHDT and CDR2 is YNNKEL (reference sequence). The CDR3 bases are TGTGCCAGCAGCCAAAGCGGCGGGACAGGGCACTATGGCTACACCTTC. Protein: CASSQSGGTGHYGYTF.

This clone appeared a single time. Mismatch with germline at one junction end may stem from a read error. The chain carries TRBV7-9 and TRBJ1-1; 7 bases agree with TRBD1. Germline loops: CDR1 SEHNR, CDR2 FQNEAQ (reference sequence). This CDR3 contains 16 residues. The CDR3 nucleotides read TGTGCCAGCAACTTAAGACAGGGCCCGAGGGTGACTGAAGCTTTCTTT. This codes for CASNLRQGPRVTEAFF.

This sequence joins TRBV23-1 and TRBJ1-6; 9 nucleotides agree with TRBD1. TRBV23-1 is labeled an ORF, and its function is uncertain. This CDR3 is built from 14 residues. V lost 7 bases, J lost 7 bases, and 5 bases stayed unmatched. The chain's CDR3 is CASTTTGGNSPLHF. CDR3 coding DNA: TGCGCCAGCACGACTACAGGGGGCAATTCACCCCTCCACTTT.

This chain connects TRBV27 to TRBJ1-2; 7 nucleotides agree with TRBD1. V gave up 5 bases and J gave up 7 bases; unmatched junction bases: 10. This CDR3 is 14 amino acids long. CDR1 is MNHEY, CDR2 SMNVEV, per germline (reference sequence). Here the CDR3 reads CASSTTGLTIGYTF. CDR3 coding DNA: TGTGCCAGCAGTACGACAGGGTTGACTATTGGCTACACCTTC.

This chain links TRBV7-2 with TRBJ1-2, with TRBD1 identical over 10 bases. Germline V CDR1 and CDR2: SGHTA, FQGNSA. The CDR3 is 15 residues long. The J segment lost 7 bases and the V segment lost 6 bases, leaving 11 bases of the junction unmatched. CDR3 coding DNA: TGTGCCAGCAGTACCGGGACAGGGGATTTGCGTGGCTACACCTTC. This encodes CASSTGTGDLRGYTF.

The chain recombines TRBV4-1 with TRBJ2-2; 7 bases are a match to TRBD2. The CDR3 has 16 residues. Trimming took 0 bases from V and 4 from J; bases not matched to a gene: 5. Germline V gene sequence: CDR1 MGHRA, CDR2 YSYEKL. The CDR3 nucleotides are TGCGCCAGCAGCCAAGAAACAGCGGGGCCCACCGGGGAGCTGTTTTTT. Amino acids: CASSQETAGPTGELFF.

V and J are TRBV10-1 and TRBJ2-3; 8 nucleotides line up with TRBD2. The CDR3 has 16 residues. The germline CDR1 and CDR2 sequences are WNHNN and SYGVQD (reference sequence). V shed 2 bases and J 4 bases; nucleotides not matched to a gene: 8. Here the CDR3 DNA reads TGCGCCAGCAGTGAGACGGATACCGGGGGGGCAGATACGCAGTATTTT. Residues: CASSETDTGGADTQYF.

The chain is built from TRBV12-3 or TRBV12-4 and TRBJ2-7; D ambiguous. The V end lost 2 bases, the J end lost 7 bases, and 9 bases lay between the germline ends. The CDR3 loop spans 12 amino acids. CDR3 DNA sequence: TGTGCCAGCAGTTTAAGCCCCCAAGAGCAGTACTTC. Amino acid sequence: CASSLSPQEQYF.